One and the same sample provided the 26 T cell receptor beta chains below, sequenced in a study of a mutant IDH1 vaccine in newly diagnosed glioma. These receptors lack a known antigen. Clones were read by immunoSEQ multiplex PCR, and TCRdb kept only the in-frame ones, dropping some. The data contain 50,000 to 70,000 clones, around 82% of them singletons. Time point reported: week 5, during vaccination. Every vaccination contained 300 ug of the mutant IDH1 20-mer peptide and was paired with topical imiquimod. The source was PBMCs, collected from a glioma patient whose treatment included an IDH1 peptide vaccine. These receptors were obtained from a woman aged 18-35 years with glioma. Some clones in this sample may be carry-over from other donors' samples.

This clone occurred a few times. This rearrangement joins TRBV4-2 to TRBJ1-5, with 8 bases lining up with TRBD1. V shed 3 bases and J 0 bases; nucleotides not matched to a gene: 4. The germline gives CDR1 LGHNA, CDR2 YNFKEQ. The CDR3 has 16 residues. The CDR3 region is CASSQTGEYSNQPQHF. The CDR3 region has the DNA TGTGCCAGCAGCCAGACAGGGGAGTATAGCAATCAGCCCCAGCATTTT.

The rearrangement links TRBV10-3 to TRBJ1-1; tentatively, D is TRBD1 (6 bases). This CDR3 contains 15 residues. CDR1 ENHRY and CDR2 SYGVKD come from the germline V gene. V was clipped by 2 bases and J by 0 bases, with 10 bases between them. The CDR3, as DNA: TGTGCCATCAGTGAGGGACAGCCCTTGAACACTGAAGCTTTCTTT. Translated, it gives CAISEGQPLNTEAFF.

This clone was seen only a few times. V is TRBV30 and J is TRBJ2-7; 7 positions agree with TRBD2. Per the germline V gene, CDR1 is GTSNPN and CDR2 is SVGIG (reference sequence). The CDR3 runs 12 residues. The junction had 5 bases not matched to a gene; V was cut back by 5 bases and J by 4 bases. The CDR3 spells CAWGGGGYEQYF. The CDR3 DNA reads TGTGCCTGGGGCGGCGGGGGTTACGAGCAGTACTTC.

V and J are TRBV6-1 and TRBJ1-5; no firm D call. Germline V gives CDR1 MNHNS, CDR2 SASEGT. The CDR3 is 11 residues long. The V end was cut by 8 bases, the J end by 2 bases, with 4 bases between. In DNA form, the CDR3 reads TGTGCCAGCCCAGGCAATCAGCCCCAGCATTTT. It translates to CASPGNQPQHF.

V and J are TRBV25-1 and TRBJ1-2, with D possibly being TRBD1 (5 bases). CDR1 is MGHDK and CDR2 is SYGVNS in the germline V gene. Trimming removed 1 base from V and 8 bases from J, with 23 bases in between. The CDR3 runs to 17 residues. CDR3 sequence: CASSESGREASLRGYTF. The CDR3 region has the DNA TGTGCCAGCAGTGAATCTGGCAGGGAGGCCTCATTACGGGGCTACACCTTC.

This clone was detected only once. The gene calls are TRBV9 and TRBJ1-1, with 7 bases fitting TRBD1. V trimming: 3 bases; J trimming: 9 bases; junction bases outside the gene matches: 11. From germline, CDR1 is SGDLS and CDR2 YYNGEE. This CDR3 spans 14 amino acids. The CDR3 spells CASSATGTDYKAFF. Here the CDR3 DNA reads TGTGCCAGCAGCGCTACGGGGACAGATTATAAAGCTTTCTTT.

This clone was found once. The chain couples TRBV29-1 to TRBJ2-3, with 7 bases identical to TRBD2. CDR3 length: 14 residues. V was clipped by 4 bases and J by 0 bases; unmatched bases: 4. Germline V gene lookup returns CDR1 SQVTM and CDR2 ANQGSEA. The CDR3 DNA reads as TGCAGCGTTGGGGAGGGCCGAAGCACAGATACGCAGTATTTT. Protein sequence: CSVGEGRSTDTQYF.

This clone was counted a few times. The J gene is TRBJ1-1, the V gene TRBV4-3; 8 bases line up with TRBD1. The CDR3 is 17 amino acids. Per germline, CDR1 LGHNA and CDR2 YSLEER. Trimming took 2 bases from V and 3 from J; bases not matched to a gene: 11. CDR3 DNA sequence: TGCGCCAGCAGCCAACTAGCTACGGACAGGGCGTACACTGAAGCTTTCTTT. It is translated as CASSQLATDRAYTEAFF.

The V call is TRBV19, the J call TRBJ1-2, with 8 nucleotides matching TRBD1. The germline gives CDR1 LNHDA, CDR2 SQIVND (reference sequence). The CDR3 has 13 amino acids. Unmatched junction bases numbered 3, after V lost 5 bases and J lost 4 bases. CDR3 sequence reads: CASSPGTGYGYTF. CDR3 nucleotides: TGTGCCAGTAGTCCAGGGACAGGCTATGGCTACACCTTC.

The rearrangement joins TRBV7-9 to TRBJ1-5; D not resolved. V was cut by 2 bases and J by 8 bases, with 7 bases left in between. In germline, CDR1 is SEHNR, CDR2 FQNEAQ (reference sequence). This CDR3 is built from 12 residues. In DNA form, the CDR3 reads TGTGCCAGCAGCTTACCGAAGGAGCCCCAGCATTTT. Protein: CASSLPKEPQHF.

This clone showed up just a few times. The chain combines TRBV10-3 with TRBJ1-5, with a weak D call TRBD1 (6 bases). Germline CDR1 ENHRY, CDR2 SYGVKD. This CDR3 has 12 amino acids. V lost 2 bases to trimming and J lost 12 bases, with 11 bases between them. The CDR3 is CAISEGTPFQHF. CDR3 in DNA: TGTGCCATCAGTGAGGGGACACCCTTCCAGCATTTT.

The CDR3 coding sequence is TGTGCCAGCAGTTCCGGACTGAAACGCACAGATACGCAGTATTTT. Translating gives CASSSGLKRTDTQYF. V gene TRBV6-5 combines with J gene TRBJ2-3; D is perhaps TRBD2 (5 bases). This CDR3 has 15 amino acids. The V end was cut by 4 bases, the J end by 1 base, with 12 bases between. Germline V gene sequence: CDR1 MNHEY, CDR2 SVGAGI.

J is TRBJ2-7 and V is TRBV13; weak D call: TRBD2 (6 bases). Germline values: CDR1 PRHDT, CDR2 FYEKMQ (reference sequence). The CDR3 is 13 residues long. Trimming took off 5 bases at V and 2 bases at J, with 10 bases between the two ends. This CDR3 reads CASSTGTPYEQYF. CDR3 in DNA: TGTGCCAGCAGCACCGGGACTCCCTACGAGCAGTACTTC.

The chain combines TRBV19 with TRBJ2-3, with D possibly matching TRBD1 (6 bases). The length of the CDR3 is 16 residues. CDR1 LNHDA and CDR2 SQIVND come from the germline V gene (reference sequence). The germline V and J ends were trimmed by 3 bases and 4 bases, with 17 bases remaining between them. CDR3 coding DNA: TGTGCCAGTAGTATTTGGGGCAGGGGACCCGCAGATACGCAGTATTTT. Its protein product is CASSIWGRGPADTQYF.

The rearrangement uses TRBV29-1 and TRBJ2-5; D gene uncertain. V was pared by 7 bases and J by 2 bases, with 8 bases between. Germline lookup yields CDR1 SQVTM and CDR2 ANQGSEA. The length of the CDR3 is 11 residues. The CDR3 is CSGQVQETQYF. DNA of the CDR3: TGCAGCGGGCAGGTACAAGAGACCCAGTACTTC. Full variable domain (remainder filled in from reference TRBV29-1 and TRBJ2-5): SAVISQKPSRDICQRGTSLTIQCQVDSQVTMMFWYRQQPGQSLTLIATANQGSEATYESGFVIDKFPISRPNLTFSTLTVSNMSPEDSSIYLCSGQVQETQYFGPGTRLLVL.

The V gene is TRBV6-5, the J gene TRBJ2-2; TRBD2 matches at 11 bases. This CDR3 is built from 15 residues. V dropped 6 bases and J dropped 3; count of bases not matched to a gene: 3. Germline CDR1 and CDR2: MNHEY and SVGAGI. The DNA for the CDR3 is TGTGCCAGCAGGAGACTAGCGGGGCACACCGGGGAGCTGTTTTTT. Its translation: CASRRLAGHTGELFF.

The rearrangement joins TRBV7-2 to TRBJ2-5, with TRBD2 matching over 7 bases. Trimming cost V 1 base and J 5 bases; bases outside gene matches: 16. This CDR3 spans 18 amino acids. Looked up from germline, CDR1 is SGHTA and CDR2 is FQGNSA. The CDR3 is CASSLGTTPGGGGETQYF. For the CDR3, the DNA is TGTGCCAGCAGCTTAGGGACAACTCCGGGGGGTGGAGGGGAGACCCAGTACTTC. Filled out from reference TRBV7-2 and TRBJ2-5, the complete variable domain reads GAGVSQSPSNKVTEKGKDVELRCDPISGHTALYWYRQSLGQGLEFLIYFQGNSAPDKSGLPSDRFSAERTGGSVSTLTIQRTQQEDSAVYLCASSLGTTPGGGGETQYFGPGTRLLVL.

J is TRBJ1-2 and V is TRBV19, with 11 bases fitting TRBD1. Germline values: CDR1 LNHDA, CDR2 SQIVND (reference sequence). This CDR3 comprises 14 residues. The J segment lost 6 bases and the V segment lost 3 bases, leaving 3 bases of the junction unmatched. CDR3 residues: CASSILDRGHGYTF. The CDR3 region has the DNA TGTGCCAGTAGTATCCTGGACAGGGGGCATGGCTACACCTTC.

CDR3 DNA: TGTGCCAGCAGTTTTGGGGGGGCCTCCTACAATGAGCAGTTCTTC. As protein: CASSFGGASYNEQFF. This chain joins TRBV6-5 and TRBJ2-1, with a possible D match to TRBD2 (7 bases). The CDR3 contains 15 residues. Trimming pared 4 bases from V and 0 bases from J, leaving 10 bases between. Germline CDR1 reads MNHEY; CDR2 reads SVGAGI.

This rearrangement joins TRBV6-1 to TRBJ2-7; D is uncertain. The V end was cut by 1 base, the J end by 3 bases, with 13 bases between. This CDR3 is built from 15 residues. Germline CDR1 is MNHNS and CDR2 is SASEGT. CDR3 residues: CASSEDPPGRYEQYF. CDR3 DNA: TGTGCCAGCAGTGAAGACCCGCCGGGCCGCTACGAGCAGTACTTC.

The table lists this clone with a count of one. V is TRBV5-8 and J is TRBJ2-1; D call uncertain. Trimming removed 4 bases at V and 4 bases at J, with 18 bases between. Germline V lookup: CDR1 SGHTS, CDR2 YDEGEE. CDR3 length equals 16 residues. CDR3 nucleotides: TGTGCCAGCAGCCCCCAAGTGACCTTACCTTACAATGAGCAGTTCTTC. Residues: CASSPQVTLPYNEQFF.

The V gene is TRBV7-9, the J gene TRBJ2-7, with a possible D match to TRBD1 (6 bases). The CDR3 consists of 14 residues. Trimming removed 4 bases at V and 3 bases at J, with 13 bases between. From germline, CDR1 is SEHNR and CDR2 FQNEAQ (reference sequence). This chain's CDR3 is CASSSGASSYEQYF. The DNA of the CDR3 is TGTGCCAGCAGCTCAGGGGCTAGCAGCTACGAGCAGTACTTC.

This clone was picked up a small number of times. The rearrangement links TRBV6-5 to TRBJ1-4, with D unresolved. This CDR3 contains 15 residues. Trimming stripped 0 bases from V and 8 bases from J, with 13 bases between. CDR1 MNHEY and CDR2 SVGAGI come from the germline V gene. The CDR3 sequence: CASSYSPSGREKLFF. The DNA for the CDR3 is TGTGCCAGCAGTTACTCCCCGTCCGGGAGGGAAAAACTGTTTTTT.

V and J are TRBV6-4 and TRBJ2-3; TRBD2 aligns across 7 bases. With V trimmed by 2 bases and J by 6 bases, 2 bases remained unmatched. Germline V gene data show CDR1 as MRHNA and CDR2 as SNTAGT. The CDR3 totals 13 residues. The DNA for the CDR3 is TGTGCCAGCAGTGACAGGGAGGGCGATACGCAGTATTTT. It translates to CASSDREGDTQYF.

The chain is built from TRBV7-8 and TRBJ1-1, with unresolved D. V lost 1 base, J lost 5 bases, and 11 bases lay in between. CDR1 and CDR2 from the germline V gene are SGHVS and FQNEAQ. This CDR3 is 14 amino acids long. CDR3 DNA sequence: TGTGCCAGCAGCTTAGGGTGGTCGAAAACTGAAGCTTTCTTT. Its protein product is CASSLGWSKTEAFF.

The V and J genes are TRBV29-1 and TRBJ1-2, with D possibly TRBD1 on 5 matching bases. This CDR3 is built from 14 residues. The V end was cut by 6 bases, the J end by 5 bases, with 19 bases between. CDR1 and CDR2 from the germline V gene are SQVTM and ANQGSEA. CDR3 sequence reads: CSVGSAADIYGYTF. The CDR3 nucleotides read TGCAGCGTCGGGAGTGCGGCGGACATTTATGGCTACACCTTC.